This TCR beta chain was retrieved from a study of blood T cell repertoires in COVID-19. Across the whole study: Sources were T cells, B-cell-depleted T cells, or PBMCs; the material itself was cDNA or gDNA.

Germline values: CDR1 SGHNT, CDR2 YYREEE (reference sequence). The V gene lost 1 base and the J gene lost 3 bases, with 8 bases spanning the gap. This CDR3 is 15 amino acids long. Some clones are missing from TCRdb's copy, which holds only in-frame ones; the method was immunoSEQ multiplex PCR. Among 250,000 to 350,000 clones listed, 80% to 90% were seen once. The sequence came from a woman aged 45-65 years who had recovered from COVID-19. This chain connects TRBV5-4 to TRBJ1-6, with D unclear. The sequencing input was peripheral blood. CDR3 protein: CASSLFNSYNSPLHF. DNA of the CDR3: TGTGCCAGCAGCTTGTTTAACAGCTATAATTCACCCCTCCACTTT.